Presented here are 12 T cell receptor beta chains from one specimen sequenced in a study of a mutant IDH1 vaccine in newly diagnosed glioma (TCRdb year 2021). The sample's time point label is to be understood as: baseline, week 1 (first vaccination visit). The sample's treatment or condition label, decoded: pre-vaccination baseline after standard-of-care therapy. Library construction relied on the immunoSEQ multiplex PCR assay. TCRdb carries this immuneACCESS record with in-frame sequences only. Its versions omit some clonotypes, under half of them owing to an unresolved V gene in the studies checked, with the rest unexplained. In all, the sample holds tens of thousands of clones, and 70% to 90% of those were seen once. The ten most abundant clones make up over 4% of the sample. Sequenced material: PBMCs, taken from a glioma patient treated with radiotherapy, temozolomide or both. The receptors were gathered from a woman aged 40 to 55 with glioma.

This clone was found once. V is TRBV29-1 and J is TRBJ2-2; 8 nucleotides agree with TRBD1. V was clipped by 6 bases and J by 5 bases; unmatched bases: 8. The CDR3 loop spans 14 amino acids. CDR1 and CDR2 (germline): SQVTM, ANQGSEA. CDR3 nucleotide sequence: TGCAGCGTGGGCTGGCAGGGGGCGACCGGGGAGCTGTTTTTT. This sequence encodes CSVGWQGATGELFF.

This clone was seen just once. The J gene is TRBJ2-7, the V gene TRBV5-1; tentative D call: TRBD1 (6 bases). V was clipped by 4 bases and J by 2 bases, with 13 bases between them. The CDR3 runs 14 residues. CDR1 is SGHRS, CDR2 YFSETQ, per germline. DNA for the CDR3: TGCGCCAGCAGCATCGGACAGAGAGCCTACGAGCAGTACTTC. Translation gives CASSIGQRAYEQYF.

J is TRBJ1-5 and V is TRBV10-2, with unresolved D. Looked up from germline, CDR1 is WSHSY and CDR2 is SAAADI. This CDR3 is 12 amino acids long. The V gene lost 2 bases and the J gene lost 4 bases, with 3 bases spanning the gap. The CDR3 region is CASSEGNQPQHF. The CDR3 DNA sequence: TGCGCCAGCAGTGAGGGAAATCAGCCCCAGCATTTT.

The rearrangement uses TRBV7-9 and TRBJ1-2, with TRBD1 matching over 8 bases. This CDR3 spans 15 amino acids. V dropped 4 bases and J dropped 7; count of bases not matched to a gene: 11. Per the germline V gene, CDR1 is SEHNR and CDR2 is FQNEAQ (reference sequence). The CDR3 loop is CASSSSLGQVGGYTF. CDR3 coding DNA: TGTGCCAGCAGCTCTTCATTGGGACAGGTTGGTGGCTACACCTTC.

This clone occurred a few times. The chain is built from TRBV15 and TRBJ1-1, with no clear D. The CDR3 covers 14 residues. V was shortened by 0 bases and J by 6 bases, with 11 bases between the two germline ends. CDR1 and CDR2 from the germline V gene are LNHNV and YYDKDF (reference sequence). The CDR3 sequence: CATSREEPSAEAFF. The DNA for the CDR3 is TGTGCCACCAGCAGAGAAGAGCCGTCGGCTGAAGCTTTCTTT.

This clone has just a few counts. The chain links TRBV4-1 to TRBJ1-1; maybe TRBD1 (6 bases). The CDR3 is made up of 15 amino acids. V gave up 2 bases and J gave up 7 bases, with 17 bases separating them. From germline, CDR1 is MGHRA and CDR2 YSYEKL. CDR3 coding DNA: TGCGCCAGCAGCCAATTTACCGTCCGGACAGTTGAAGCTTTCTTT. Translation: CASSQFTVRTVEAFF.

V usage is TRBV6-6 and J usage is TRBJ2-7; 8 bases map to TRBD2. The CDR3 covers 16 residues. V lost 5 bases, J lost 5 bases, and 14 bases stayed unmatched. Germline assignment: CDR1 MNHNY and CDR2 SVGAGI (reference sequence). CDR3 sequence (DNA): TGTGCCAGCAGTCCCCTCGTACGGGAGGGCAGGAACGAGCAGTACTTC. Translated: CASSPLVREGRNEQYF.

The V and J genes are TRBV27 and TRBJ1-2, with D tentatively TRBD1 (6 bases). V lost 6 bases and J lost 5, with 16 bases in between. This CDR3 is built from 14 residues. In germline, CDR1 is MNHEY, CDR2 SMNVEV (reference sequence). This chain's CDR3 is CASRRQGGPYGYTF. The CDR3 DNA reads as TGTGCCAGCAGAAGACAAGGGGGACCTTATGGCTACACCTTC.

This chain connects TRBV7-2 to TRBJ2-3, with a tentative D call TRBD2 (6 bases). CDR1 and CDR2 (germline): SGHTA, FQGNSA. CDR3 length: 15 residues. The germline V and J ends were trimmed by 4 bases and 8 bases, with 19 bases remaining between them. CDR3 DNA sequence: TGTGCCAGCAGCTCCGACCCCGGGAGTGCGGCTACGCAGTATTTT. Translation gives CASSSDPGSAATQYF.

V gene TRBV5-1 combines with J gene TRBJ1-1, with 9 bases aligning to TRBD1. Germline values: CDR1 SGHRS, CDR2 YFSETQ. The CDR3 is 16 amino acids. The V segment lost 0 bases and the J segment 1 base; nucleotides outside the gene matches: 4. For the CDR3, the DNA is TGCGCCAGCAGCTTGGGACAGGGGGTAGAGAACACTGAAGCTTTCTTT. This encodes CASSLGQGVENTEAFF.

The rearrangement joins TRBV15 to TRBJ2-3; D ambiguous. V gave up 2 bases and J gave up 0 bases, with 6 bases separating them. This CDR3 is built from 14 residues. Germline assignment: CDR1 LNHNV and CDR2 YYDKDF (reference sequence). CDR3 sequence: CATSRQLSTDTQYF. In DNA form, the CDR3 reads TGTGCCACCAGCAGACAGCTAAGCACAGATACGCAGTATTTT.

This clone was detected only a few times. This chain connects TRBV19 to TRBJ1-1; D unclear. The germline CDR1 and CDR2 sequences are LNHDA and SQIVND (reference sequence). V lost 4 bases, J lost 5 bases, and 5 bases lay in between. This CDR3 has 11 residues. CDR3 in DNA: TGTGCCAGTAGTAAAAGTACTGAAGCTTTCTTT. It is translated as CASSKSTEAFF.